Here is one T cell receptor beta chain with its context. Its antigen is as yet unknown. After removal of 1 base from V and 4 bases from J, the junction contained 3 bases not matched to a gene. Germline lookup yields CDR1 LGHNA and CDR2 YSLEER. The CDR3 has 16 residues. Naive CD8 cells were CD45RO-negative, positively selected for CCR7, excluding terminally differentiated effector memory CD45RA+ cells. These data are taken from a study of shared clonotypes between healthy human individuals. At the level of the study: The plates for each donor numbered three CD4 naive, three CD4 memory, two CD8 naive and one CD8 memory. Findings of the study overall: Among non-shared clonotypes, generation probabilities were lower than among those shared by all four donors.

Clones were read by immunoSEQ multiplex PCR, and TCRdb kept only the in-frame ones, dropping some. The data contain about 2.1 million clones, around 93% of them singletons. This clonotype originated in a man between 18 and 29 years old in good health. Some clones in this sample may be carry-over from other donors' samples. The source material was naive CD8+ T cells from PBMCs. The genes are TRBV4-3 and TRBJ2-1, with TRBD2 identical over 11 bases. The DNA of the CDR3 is TGCGCCAGCAGCCAAGGCTCTAGCGGGGGGTACAATGAGCAGTTCTTC. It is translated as CASSQGSSGGYNEQFF.